Described below is a single T cell receptor (beta chain) sequence and its context. Its matching antigen is unknown. Method: immunoSEQ multiplex PCR; TCRdb's copy keeps in-frame clones and lacks some. The data show about 480,000 clones, 75% to 80% seen once. This record belongs to a study of shared clonotypes between healthy human individuals. The donor population consisted of healthy HIV-negative adults with no recent acute infections or vaccinations. For genomic DNA, unsorted samples relied on about 90 million PBMCs. J gave up 6 bases and V 3 bases, and 8 bases lay outside the gene matches. The CDR3 runs 16 residues. The germline V gene has CDR1 SGHVS and CDR2 FQNEAQ. General study findings and limits: Sampling used blood alone; tissue repertoires probably differ.

This TCR was recovered from a woman aged 40 to 49 in good health. Some clones in this sample may be carry-over from other donors' samples. The rearrangement links TRBV7-8 to TRBJ2-1, with 10 positions matching TRBD2. Sequenced material: PBMCs. The CDR3 reads CASSFRASGSLNEQFF. The CDR3 nucleotides are TGTGCCAGCAGCTTTAGGGCTAGCGGGAGCCTCAATGAGCAGTTCTTC.